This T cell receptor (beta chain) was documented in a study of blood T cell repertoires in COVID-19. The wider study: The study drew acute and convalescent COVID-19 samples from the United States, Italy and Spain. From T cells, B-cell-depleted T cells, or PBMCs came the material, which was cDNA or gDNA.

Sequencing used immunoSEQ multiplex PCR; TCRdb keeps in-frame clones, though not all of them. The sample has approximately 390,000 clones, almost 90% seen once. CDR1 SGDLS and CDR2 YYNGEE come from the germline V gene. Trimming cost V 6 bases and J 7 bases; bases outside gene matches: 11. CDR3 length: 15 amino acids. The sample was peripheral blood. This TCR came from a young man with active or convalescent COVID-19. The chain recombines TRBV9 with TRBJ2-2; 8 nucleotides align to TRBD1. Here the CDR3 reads CASTPGQAAGGELFF. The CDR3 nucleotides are TGTGCCAGCACCCCGGGACAGGCAGCCGGCGGGGAGCTGTTTTTT.